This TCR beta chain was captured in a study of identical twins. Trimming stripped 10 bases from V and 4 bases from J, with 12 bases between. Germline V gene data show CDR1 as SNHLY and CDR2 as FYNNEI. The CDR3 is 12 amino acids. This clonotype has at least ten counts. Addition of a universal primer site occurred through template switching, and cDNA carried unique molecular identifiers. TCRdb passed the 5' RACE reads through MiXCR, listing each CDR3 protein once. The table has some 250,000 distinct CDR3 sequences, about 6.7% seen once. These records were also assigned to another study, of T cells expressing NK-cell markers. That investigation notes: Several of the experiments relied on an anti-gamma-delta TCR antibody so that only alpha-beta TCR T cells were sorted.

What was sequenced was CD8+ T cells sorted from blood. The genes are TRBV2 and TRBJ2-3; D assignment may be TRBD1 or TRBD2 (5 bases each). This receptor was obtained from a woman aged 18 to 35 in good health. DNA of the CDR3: TGTGCCACCTATCTGGGGGCAGATACGCAGTATTTT. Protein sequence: CATYLGADTQYF.